This entry features one T cell receptor beta chain sequence. Additional DNA sequences in this sample encode the identical CDR3. Per the study methods: By means of reference gene primer amplification, nucleated cell counts were estimated. Produced via immunoSEQ multiplex PCR; TCRdb's table is partial and in-frame only. V and J calls and clone size come straight from that table; D and trimming were deduced from the DNA. The table records about 210,000 clones, approximately 84% of them present only once. The data are from a study of blood T cell repertoires in COVID-19. As for the study in general: Samples of COVID-19 (acute and convalescent) were obtained from the United States, Italy and Spain. From T cells, B-cell-depleted T cells, or PBMCs came the material, which was cDNA or gDNA.

This CDR3 is built from 15 residues. The germline V gene has CDR1 KGHSH and CDR2 LQKENI. Germline trimming cut 6 bases from V and 4 bases from J; bases unmatched to any gene: 8. This chain links TRBV18 with TRBJ1-5; 8 bases match TRBD1. The clonotype was recovered from a woman aged 45-65 years with active or convalescent COVID-19. Sequencing was performed on peripheral blood. The CDR3 reads CASSPDRGGNQPQHF. In DNA, the CDR3 is TGTGCCAGCTCCCCTGACAGGGGCGGGAATCAGCCCCAGCATTTT.